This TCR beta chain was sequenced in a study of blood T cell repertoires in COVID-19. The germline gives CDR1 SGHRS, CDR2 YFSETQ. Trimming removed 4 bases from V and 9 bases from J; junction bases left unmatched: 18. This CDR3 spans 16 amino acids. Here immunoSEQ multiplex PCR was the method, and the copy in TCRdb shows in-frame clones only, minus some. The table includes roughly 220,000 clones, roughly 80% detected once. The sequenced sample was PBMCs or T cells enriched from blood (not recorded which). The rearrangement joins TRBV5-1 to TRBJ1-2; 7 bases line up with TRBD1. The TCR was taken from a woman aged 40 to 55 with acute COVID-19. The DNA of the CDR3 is TGCGCCAGCAGCATCAATCCGGGACAGCCGACTTCTAGCTACACCTTC. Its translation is CASSINPGQPTSSYTF.